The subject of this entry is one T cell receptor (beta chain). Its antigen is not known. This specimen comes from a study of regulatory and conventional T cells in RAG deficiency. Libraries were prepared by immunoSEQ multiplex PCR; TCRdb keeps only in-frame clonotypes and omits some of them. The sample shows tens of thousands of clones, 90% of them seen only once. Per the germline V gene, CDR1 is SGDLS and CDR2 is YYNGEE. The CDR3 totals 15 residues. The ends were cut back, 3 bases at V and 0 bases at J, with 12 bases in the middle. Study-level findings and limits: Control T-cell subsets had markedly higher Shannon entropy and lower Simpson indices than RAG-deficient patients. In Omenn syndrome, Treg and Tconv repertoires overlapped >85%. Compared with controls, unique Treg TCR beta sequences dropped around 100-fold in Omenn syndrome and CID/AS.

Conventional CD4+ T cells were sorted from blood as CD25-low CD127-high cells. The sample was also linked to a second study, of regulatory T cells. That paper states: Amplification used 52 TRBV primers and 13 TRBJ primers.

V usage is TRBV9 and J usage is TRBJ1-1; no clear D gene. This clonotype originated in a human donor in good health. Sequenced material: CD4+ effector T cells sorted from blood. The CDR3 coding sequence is TGTGCCAGCAGCGCACAAGGTGAGATGAACACTGAAGCTTTCTTT. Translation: CASSAQGEMNTEAFF.